Shown below are 24 T cell receptor beta chains from a single sample sequenced in a study of T cell responses to AZD1222 COVID-19 vaccine (dated by TCRdb to the early 2020s). The intended sense of this specimen's time point label: baseline before first vaccination. Libraries were built with the immunoSEQ multiplex PCR assay. Here the immuneACCESS table is served through TCRdb, limited to in-frame sequences with V and J called. Missing clones are a known gap in these copies; in checked studies unresolved V genes cover under half, and the rest lacks a known reason. Recorded for this sample are 95,000 to 100,000 clones; 90% of them occurred a single time. Of the sample, approximately 1.2% is held by the ten largest clones. Sequencing used peripheral blood, obtained on day 0 of AZD1222 vaccination. The receptor set was obtained from an adult in good health.

This chain joins TRBV7-2 and TRBJ1-1; weak D call: TRBD1 (5 bases). Germline CDR1 reads SGHTA; CDR2 reads FQGNSA. CDR3 length: 14 amino acids. Deletions cut 5 bases from V and 3 bases from J, with 13 bases between. CDR3 region: CASSPGLRYTEAFF. Here the CDR3 DNA reads TGTGCCAGCAGCCCAGGGCTCCGGTACACTGAAGCTTTCTTT.

The genes are TRBV7-9 and TRBJ1-6; D is ambiguous. Germline CDR1 SEHNR, CDR2 FQNEAQ (reference sequence). The CDR3 sequence is 16 residues long. Deletions cut 3 bases from V and 7 bases from J, with 16 bases between. The CDR3 sequence is CASSFSRQPFNSPLHF. The CDR3 DNA sequence: TGTGCCAGCAGCTTTTCTAGGCAGCCTTTCAATTCACCCCTCCACTTT.

This sequence joins TRBV3-1 (or the pseudogene TRBV3-2) and TRBJ2-7, with D possibly TRBD2 on 5 matching bases. Germline V gene lookup returns CDR1 LGHDT and CDR2 YNNKEL (reference sequence). This CDR3 contains 12 residues. V lost 5 bases and J lost 6, with 11 bases in between. Here the CDR3 DNA reads TGTGCCAGCAGCTTGTCTGGAGGCGAGCAGTACTTC. Protein: CASSLSGGEQYF.

The rearrangement uses TRBV2 and TRBJ1-1; TRBD1 matches 9 bases. CDR1 SNHLY and CDR2 FYNNEI come from the germline V gene. This CDR3 has 15 amino acids. Unmatched junction bases numbered 7, after V lost 6 bases and J lost 2 bases. The chain's CDR3 is CASRDRQGVNTEAFF. Written as DNA, the CDR3 is TGTGCCAGCAGGGATAGACAGGGGGTTAACACTGAAGCTTTCTTT.

V and J are TRBV7-9 and TRBJ1-5; TRBD1 is a possible D gene (5 bases). Deletions cut 8 bases from V and 0 bases from J, with 11 bases between. Germline CDR1 reads SEHNR; CDR2 reads FQNEAQ (reference sequence). The CDR3 extends over 14 amino acids. CDR3 protein: CASGDSYSNQPQHF. The CDR3 DNA reads as TGTGCCAGCGGTGACAGTTATAGCAATCAGCCCCAGCATTTT.

V gene TRBV6-5 combines with J gene TRBJ1-6; 7 bases are shared with TRBD1. Trimming cost V 2 bases and J 10 bases; bases outside gene matches: 8. The CDR3 totals 15 residues. Germline lookup yields CDR1 MNHEY and CDR2 SVGAGI. The chain's CDR3 is CASSYSRGKGSPLHF. Here the CDR3 DNA reads TGTGCCAGCAGTTACAGCAGGGGGAAAGGATCACCCCTCCACTTT.

V is TRBV5-5 and J is TRBJ2-7; the D is unclear. CDR3 length: 13 residues. Germline V lookup: CDR1 SGHKS, CDR2 YYEKEE (reference sequence). Trimming shortened V by 1 base and J by 1 base, and 6 bases separated the two germline ends. The CDR3 sequence: CASSLSQSYEQYF. The DNA of the CDR3 is TGTGCCAGCAGCTTGTCCCAGTCCTACGAGCAGTACTTC.

As regards this clone: The junction shows a germline mismatch at one end, possibly a read error. The chain has TRBV2 and TRBJ2-1; D is undetermined. This CDR3 comprises 9 residues. From germline, CDR1 is SNHLY and CDR2 FYNNEI. The CDR3 loop is CASSPMSVF. The CDR3 bases are TGTGCCAGCAGCCCTATGTCGGTCTTC. Together with reference TRBV2 and TRBJ2-1, the CDR3 gives the full variable domain: EPEVTQTPSHQVTQMGQEVILRCVPISNHLYFYWYRQILGQKVEFLVSFYNNEISEKSEIFDDQFSVERPDGSNFTLKIRSTKLEDSAMYFCASSPMSVFGPGTRLTVL.

The rearrangement joins TRBV15 to TRBJ1-5; a possible D gene is TRBD1 (5 bases). Trimming left V 3 bases short and J 2 bases short, with 11 bases between. Germline CDR1 LNHNV, CDR2 YYDKDF (reference sequence). The length of the CDR3 is 15 residues. In DNA form, the CDR3 reads TGTGCCACCAGCAGGGACGCGGGGGGCAATCAGCCCCAGCATTTT. It is translated as CATSRDAGGNQPQHF.

In its sample, this clone was seen once. The chain couples TRBV5-1 to TRBJ2-3; 9 nucleotides line up with TRBD2. CDR1 and CDR2 (germline): SGHRS, YFSETQ. There are 15 residues in the CDR3. V lost 0 bases and J lost 6; bases outside the gene matches: 5. Here the CDR3 reads CASSLGASGDDTQYF. CDR3 in DNA: TGCGCCAGCAGCTTGGGGGCTAGCGGGGACGATACGCAGTATTTT.

This rearrangement joins TRBV5-6 to TRBJ2-7; D perhaps matches TRBD1 (5 bases). The V gene's germline CDR1 is SGHDT and CDR2 YYEEEE. The CDR3 runs 13 residues. V lost 1 base and J 3 bases, leaving 8 bases between the germline ends. The CDR3 sequence is CASSLQGIYEQYF. DNA of the CDR3: TGTGCCAGCAGCTTGCAGGGAATCTACGAGCAGTACTTC.

The chain is built from TRBV5-1 and TRBJ1-2; D might be TRBD1 (5 bases). V dropped 3 bases and J dropped 7 bases, with 13 bases sitting between them. The CDR3 totals 13 residues. Germline V gives CDR1 SGHRS, CDR2 YFSETQ. The CDR3, as DNA: TGCGCCAGCAGCTCGGGCAGGGCGACTGGCTACACCTTC. Protein product: CASSSGRATGYTF.

J is TRBJ1-6 and V is TRBV5-4, with D possibly matching TRBD1 (5 bases). The CDR3 covers 16 residues. Between the trimmed V and J ends, which lost 3 bases and 3 bases, there was a span of 13 bases. Germline V gene data show CDR1 as SGHNT and CDR2 as YYREEE (reference sequence). The CDR3: CASSSLGADYNSPLHF. The CDR3 region has the DNA TGTGCCAGCAGCTCCCTCGGGGCCGACTATAATTCACCCCTCCACTTT.

The J gene is TRBJ1-4, the V gene TRBV2, with D hard to call. CDR1 is SNHLY, CDR2 FYNNEI, per germline. Trimming took 7 bases from V and 2 from J, leaving 14 bases between them. This CDR3 has 15 residues. The chain's CDR3 is CASTNGYRTNEKLFF. In DNA form, the CDR3 reads TGTGCCAGCACGAATGGGTACCGCACTAATGAAAAACTGTTTTTT.

V gene TRBV7-9 combines with J gene TRBJ1-2; 9 bases are a match to TRBD1. CDR3 length: 14 residues. The J segment lost 4 bases and the V segment lost 4 bases, leaving 4 bases of the junction unmatched. Looked up from germline, CDR1 is SEHNR and CDR2 is FQNEAQ (reference sequence). CDR3 region: CASSWGQGGYGYTF. In nucleotides, the CDR3 is TGTGCCAGCAGCTGGGGACAGGGTGGCTATGGCTACACCTTC.

V and J are TRBV6-6 and TRBJ1-6, with unresolved D. This CDR3 region has 14 residues. Between the trimmed V and J ends, which lost 5 bases and 7 bases, there was a span of 12 bases. The germline gives CDR1 MNHNY, CDR2 SVGAGI (reference sequence). CDR3 amino acids: CASSHGLQNSPLHF. The CDR3 bases are TGTGCCAGCAGTCACGGGCTACAGAATTCACCCCTCCACTTT.

The chain combines TRBV7-9 with TRBJ1-1; D gene unclear. This CDR3 region has 14 residues. Germline-derived CDR1 and CDR2 are SEHNR and FQNEAQ (reference sequence). V lost 1 base and J lost 2, with 8 bases in between. The CDR3 DNA follows: TGTGCCAGCAGCTTAGGATTCGCTAACACTGAAGCTTTCTTT. It codes for CASSLGFANTEAFF.

The sample holds one count of this clone. This chain uses TRBV27 with TRBJ2-2; D uncertain. CDR3 length: 15 amino acids. Trimming stripped 6 bases from V and 1 base from J, with 12 bases between. Germline assignment: CDR1 MNHEY and CDR2 SMNVEV (reference sequence). CDR3 sequence reads: CASSPLAVNTGELFF. The CDR3 DNA is TGTGCCAGCAGCCCCCTCGCCGTGAACACCGGGGAGCTGTTTTTT.

The V and J genes are TRBV5-6 and TRBJ2-1; tentative D call: TRBD2 (6 bases). Trimming removed 1 base from V and 6 bases from J, with 11 bases in between. CDR3 size: 14 residues. Germline CDR1 SGHDT, CDR2 YYEEEE. CDR3 protein: CASSLTGVRNEQFF. As DNA, the CDR3 is TGTGCCAGCAGCTTGACGGGGGTTCGCAATGAGCAGTTCTTC. The full variable domain, completed using reference TRBV5-6 and TRBJ2-1, is DAGVTQSPTHLIKTRGQQVTLRCSPKSGHDTVSWYQQALGQGPQFIFQYYEEEERQRGNFPDRFSGHQFPNYSSELNVNALLLGDSALYLCASSLTGVRNEQFFGPGTRLTVL.

This chain uses TRBV3-1 (or the pseudogene TRBV3-2) with TRBJ1-2; maybe TRBD1 (6 bases). The germline V gene encodes CDR1 LGHDT and CDR2 YNNKEL (reference sequence). Trimming removed 3 bases from V and 2 bases from J, with 13 bases in between. CDR3 length equals 15 residues. The CDR3 loop is CASSQSGQQNYGYTF. As DNA, the CDR3 is TGTGCCAGCAGCCAGTCAGGACAGCAGAACTATGGCTACACCTTC.

The V gene is TRBV6-1, the J gene TRBJ1-2, with unresolved D. Looked up from germline, CDR1 is MNHNS and CDR2 is SASEGT. The CDR3 length is 11 residues. Trimming cost V 2 bases and J 7 bases, with 5 bases left between them. The CDR3, as DNA: TGTGCCAGCAGTGAAAATCGTGGCTACACCTTC. It specifies CASSENRGYTF.

The rearrangement joins TRBV20-1 to TRBJ2-3; 7 positions agree with TRBD1. J gave up 5 bases and V 3 bases, and 8 bases lay outside the gene matches. CDR1 and CDR2 from the germline V gene are DFQATT and SNEGSKA (reference sequence). CDR3 length: 14 amino acids. CDR3 residues: CSASDRVGKDTQYF. The CDR3 coding sequence is TGCAGTGCTAGTGACAGGGTTGGGAAAGATACGCAGTATTTT.

This chain uses TRBV7-9 with TRBJ1-6; 7 bases align to TRBD1. J lost 10 bases, V lost 1 base, and 10 bases had no gene match. CDR3 length: 16 amino acids. Germline CDR1 reads SEHNR; CDR2 reads FQNEAQ (reference sequence). The CDR3 region is CASSLGGGQGGSPLHF. CDR3 sequence (DNA): TGTGCCAGCAGCTTAGGTGGAGGACAAGGGGGCTCACCCCTCCACTTT.

The gene calls are TRBV28 and TRBJ2-7; 9 positions agree with TRBD1. Germline lookup yields CDR1 MDHEN and CDR2 SYDVKM. V trimming: 4 bases; J trimming: 5 bases; junction bases outside the gene matches: 6. The CDR3 totals 14 residues. The CDR3 bases are TGTGCCAGCAGTTCCTCGGACAGGGGCCACGAGCAGTACTTC. This gives the protein CASSSSDRGHEQYF.